This T cell receptor (beta chain) stems from a study of T cells in women clearing cervical HPV infection. Study background: Controls were women whose single incident HPV16 infection cleared within 12 months without precancer or cancer. Case blood drawn at lesion detection; control blood after infection cleared.

General study results and limits: Timing of associations relative to infection is unclear; T-cell subsets were not isolated.

Trimming removed 3 bases at V and 0 bases at J, with 9 bases between. This CDR3 contains 15 residues. The germline gives CDR1 SEHNR, CDR2 FQNEAQ (reference sequence). Points on this clone: Its cognate antigen is unknown. The DNA ends 3 residues before the CDR3 does, and the rest of the CDR3 is filled in from the germline J gene.

The protocol was immunoSEQ multiplex PCR, while the TCRdb copy is restricted to in-frame clones and leaves out a portion. The sample features about 39,000 clones, with around 4.9% in its top ten. Each participant carried one incident cervical HPV16 infection only. This receptor was obtained from a woman between 18 and 70 years old with a cervical HPV16 infection that either progressed to CIN3+ or cleared (not recorded which). Material for sequencing was blood buffy coat. This chain connects TRBV7-9 to TRBJ1-5, with D maybe TRBD1 (6 bases). CDR3 bases read: TGTGCCAGCAGCTTGGGGGGGCATAGCAATCAGCCC. It specifies CASSLGGHSNQP. The whole CDR3 is CASSLGGHSNQPQHF.